Presented here are 30 T cell receptor beta chains from one specimen sequenced in a study of early T cells in non-severe SARS-CoV-2 infection. TCRdb re-called the 5' RACE reads through MiXCR, storing one row per CDR3 protein. The table records 65,000 to 85,000 distinct CDR3 sequences, 15% to 19% of them present only once. The sequenced sample consisted of whole blood. These receptors all stem from an adult who was a healthcare worker with PCR-confirmed SARS-CoV-2 infection or an uninfected control (not recorded which).

This clonotype was seen ten or more times. The V and J genes are TRBV29-1 and TRBJ2-7; TRBD2 aligns across 9 bases. The ends lost 0 bases at V and 0 bases at J; junction bases unmatched: 6. CDR3 length: 16 amino acids. Germline CDR1 and CDR2: SQVTM and ANQGSEA. DNA of the CDR3: TGCAGCGTTGAAGATCCAGCGGGAGGTAGCTCCTACGAGCAGTACTTC. Protein: CSVEDPAGGSSYEQYF.

The V call is TRBV12-3 or TRBV12-4, the J call TRBJ1-1, with D possibly TRBD1 on 5 matching bases. This CDR3 has 13 amino acids. V was cut by 6 bases and J by 5 bases, with 13 bases left in between. The CDR3 DNA follows: TGTGCCAGCAGAAGGTCTGGGGGGACTGAAGCTTTCTTT. It translates to CASRRSGGTEAFF.

This clonotype was seen a handful of times. The chain has TRBV6-1 and TRBJ2-6; D gene unclear. The germline gives CDR1 MNHNS, CDR2 SASEGT. Trimming pared 8 bases from V and 0 bases from J, leaving 11 bases between. The CDR3 consists of 15 residues. CDR3 coding DNA: TGTGCCAGCCAAATGGATCTCTCTGGGGCCAACGTCCTGACTTTC. This sequence encodes CASQMDLSGANVLTF.

V usage is TRBV18 and J usage is TRBJ2-2, with 9 nucleotides matching TRBD2. CDR1 is KGHSH and CDR2 is LQKENI in the germline V gene. V trimming: 1 base; J trimming: 0 bases; junction bases outside the gene matches: 9. The CDR3 runs to 19 residues. CDR3 nucleotide sequence: TGTGCCAGCTCACCACTTGTTCTTAGCGGGGGTCCGAACACCGGGGAGCTGTTTTTT. It translates to CASSPLVLSGGPNTGELFF.

The sample holds a few counts of this clonotype. The chain carries TRBV9 and TRBJ1-5; D is uncertain. CDR3 length: 13 amino acids. V lost 3 bases to trimming and J lost 6 bases, with 10 bases between them. The germline gives CDR1 SGDLS, CDR2 YYNGEE. CDR3 residues: CASSAGPVQPQHF. The CDR3 region has the DNA TGTGCCAGCAGCGCGGGCCCGGTTCAGCCCCAGCATTTT.

The sample holds many counts of this clonotype. This rearrangement joins TRBV29-1 to TRBJ2-1, with 10 bases matching TRBD2. V shed 5 bases, J shed 10 bases, and the junction held 5 bases outside the gene matches. Per the germline V gene, CDR1 is SQVTM and CDR2 is ANQGSEA. This CDR3 contains 12 residues. The DNA of the CDR3 is TGCAGCGTTCGGACTAGCGGCACCGAGCAGTTCTTC. Protein product: CSVRTSGTEQFF.

A few counts support this clonotype. V and J are TRBV20-1 and TRBJ2-7; D unresolved. This CDR3 is 12 amino acids long. The germline V gene encodes CDR1 DFQATT and CDR2 SNEGSKA (reference sequence). The V gene lost 1 base and the J gene lost 3 bases, with 7 bases spanning the gap. The CDR3 reads CSARVRDYEQYF. In DNA form, the CDR3 reads TGCAGTGCTAGAGTTAGGGACTACGAGCAGTACTTC.

This clonotype has more than one count but fewer than ten. Relative to the germline gene, one junction end is altered; a read error may explain this. The chain joins TRBV7-7 to TRBJ2-5; 10 positions match TRBD1. Germline V lookup: CDR1 SSHAT, CDR2 FNYEAQ (reference sequence). This CDR3 has 16 amino acids. CDR3 nucleotide sequence: TGTGCTAGCAGCCCCCGACAGGGGGCTTTCCGAGAGACCCAGTACTTC. It specifies CASSPRQGAFRETQYF. Full variable domain (rest looked up from reference TRBV7-7 and TRBJ2-5): GAGVSQSPRYKVTKRGQDVTLRCDPISSHATLYWYQQALGQGPEFLTYFNYEAQPDKSGLPSDRFSAERPEGSISTLTIQRTEQRDSAMYRCASSPRQGAFRETQYFGPGTRLLVL.

The chain has TRBV3-1 and TRBJ1-5, with unresolved D. The V end was cut by 0 bases, the J end by 7 bases, with 16 bases between. CDR1 is LGHDT, CDR2 YNNKEL, per germline (reference sequence). CDR3 length: 16 residues. The CDR3 region has the DNA TGTGCCAGCAGCCAAGAGGGCCTTCCCGGTAGCCAGCCCCAGCATTTT. Its translation is CASSQEGLPGSQPQHF. The full variable domain, its missing parts supplied by reference TRBV3-1 and TRBJ1-5, is DTAVSQTPKYLVTQMGNDKSIKCEQNLGHDTMYWYKQDSKKFLKIMFSYNNKELIINETVPNRFSPKSPDKAHLNLHINSLELGDSAVYFCASSQEGLPGSQPQHFGDGTRLSIL.

This clonotype has only a few counts. The V call is TRBV4-1, the J call TRBJ1-1; D gene unclear. CDR1 and CDR2 from the germline V gene are MGHRA and YSYEKL. CDR3 length: 15 amino acids. V was clipped by 0 bases and J by 6 bases, with 14 bases between them. Here the CDR3 reads CASSQEAAGPPEAFF. CDR3 coding DNA: TGCGCCAGCAGCCAAGAGGCGGCAGGACCCCCTGAAGCTTTCTTT.

This clonotype was picked up many times. This chain uses TRBV25-1 with TRBJ1-2, with unresolved D. V lost 4 bases and J lost 2, with 8 bases in between. CDR3 length: 13 residues. The germline CDR1 and CDR2 sequences are MGHDK and SYGVNS. The CDR3 nucleotides read TGTGCCAGCAGTGTCAGCCTGAACTATGGCTACACCTTC. It encodes CASSVSLNYGYTF.

This clonotype was seen more than once but under ten times. The rearrangement uses TRBV27 and TRBJ2-1; TRBD1 matches 7 bases. CDR1 and CDR2 (germline): MNHEY, SMNVEV (reference sequence). The trim removed 5 bases at V and 3 bases at J, leaving 7 bases unmatched. This CDR3 contains 15 residues. CDR3 in amino acids: CASSIDRAGYNEQFF. As DNA, the CDR3 is TGTGCCAGCAGTATCGACAGGGCTGGCTACAATGAGCAGTTCTTC.

The V and J genes are TRBV20-1 and TRBJ1-2, with TRBD1 identical over 7 bases. The CDR3 is 17 amino acids. V was clipped by 4 bases and J by 1 base; unmatched bases: 15. Per the germline V gene, CDR1 is DFQATT and CDR2 is SNEGSKA (reference sequence). The CDR3 sequence is CSAIGGRRQGVNYGYTF. In DNA form, the CDR3 reads TGCAGTGCTATAGGGGGCCGGAGGCAGGGAGTTAACTATGGCTACACCTTC.

This chain joins TRBV5-1 and TRBJ2-6; 8 positions match TRBD2. This CDR3 region has 15 residues. CDR1 SGHRS and CDR2 YFSETQ come from the germline V gene. V trimming: 4 bases; J trimming: 0 bases; junction bases outside the gene matches: 0. CDR3 sequence: CASSRGGSGANVLTF. CDR3 coding DNA: TGCGCCAGCAGCCGGGGGGGCTCTGGGGCCAACGTCCTGACTTTC. Using reference TRBV5-1 and TRBJ2-6 for the parts outside the CDR3, the full variable domain is KAGVTQTPRYLIKTRGQQVTLSCSPISGHRSVSWYQQTPGQGLQFLFEYFSETQRNKGNFPGRFSGRQFSNSRSEMNVSTLELGDSALYLCASSRGGSGANVLTFGAGSRLTVL.

This clonotype showed up many times. The chain has TRBV6-1 and TRBJ1-5, with 7 bases that match TRBD1. The length of the CDR3 is 14 residues. V gave up 5 bases and J gave up 2 bases; unmatched junction bases: 3. Germline V lookup: CDR1 MNHNS, CDR2 SASEGT. The CDR3: CASSKDRRNQPQHF. Written as DNA, the CDR3 is TGTGCCAGCAGTAAGGACAGGCGCAATCAGCCCCAGCATTTT.

This clonotype appeared a few times. The V call is TRBV7-2, the J call TRBJ1-2, with 7 bases lining up with TRBD1. The CDR3 spans 14 residues. Germline V gives CDR1 SGHTA, CDR2 FQGNSA. J lost 1 base, V lost 4 bases, and 3 bases had no gene match. The CDR3 bases are TGTGCCAGCAGCTCCAACAGGGGTAACTATGGCTACACCTTC. It yields the protein CASSSNRGNYGYTF.

The V call is TRBV11-2, the J call TRBJ2-7; D is uncertain. V gave up 7 bases and J gave up 3 bases, with 16 bases separating them. This CDR3 comprises 14 residues. The V gene's germline CDR1 is SGHAT and CDR2 FQNNGV. The CDR3 DNA sequence: TGTGCCAGCAAATCGGCGGAGCGCTACTACGAGCAGTACTTC. It codes for CASKSAERYYEQYF. Supplemented by reference TRBV11-2 and TRBJ2-7, the full variable domain reads EAGVAQSPRYKIIEKRQSVAFWCNPISGHATLYWYQQILGQGPKLLIQFQNNGVVDDSQLPKDRFSAERLKGVDSTLKIQPAKLEDSAVYLCASKSAERYYEQYFGPGTRLTVT.

This clonotype has just a few counts. This rearrangement joins TRBV18 to TRBJ2-5; no definite D call. Germline CDR1 reads KGHSH; CDR2 reads LQKENI. This CDR3 comprises 13 residues. V gave up 1 base and J gave up 5 bases, with 8 bases separating them. CDR3 DNA: TGTGCCAGCTCACCACAAAGATTGGAGACCCAGTACTTC. Amino acid sequence: CASSPQRLETQYF.

The chain combines TRBV29-1 with TRBJ2-1; D is possibly TRBD2 (7 bases). Germline assignment: CDR1 SQVTM and CDR2 ANQGSEA. The CDR3 is made up of 16 amino acids. Trimming removed 0 bases from V and 10 bases from J, with 22 bases in between. CDR3 protein: CSVEDLSGGRDWEQFF. DNA for the CDR3: TGCAGCGTTGAAGACCTTTCGGGGGGCCGCGATTGGGAGCAGTTCTTC.

This clonotype was seen more than once but under ten times. The chain uses TRBV5-1 and TRBJ2-5, with D tentatively TRBD1 or TRBD2 (6 bases each). V gave up 0 bases and J gave up 5 bases, with 11 bases separating them. The germline CDR1 and CDR2 sequences are SGHRS and YFSETQ. There are 14 residues in the CDR3. The CDR3 spells CASSLDGGGETQYF. Here the CDR3 DNA reads TGCGCCAGCAGCTTGGACGGGGGCGGGGAGACCCAGTACTTC.

This sequence joins TRBV5-3 and TRBJ2-2, with 9 bases that match TRBD1. TRBV5-3 is given ORF status, its function remaining uncertain. CDR3 length equals 16 residues. V lost 4 bases, J lost 7 bases, and 11 bases stayed unmatched. The CDR3 coding sequence is TGTGCCAGAAGCGCCTACAGGGGGCGTTTGGTCGGGGAGCTGTTTTTT. As protein: CARSAYRGRLVGELFF.

CDR3 DNA sequence: TGCGCCAGCAGCCAAGTCCCCCCCGCGGGAGCGGTAGATACGCAGTATTTT. This translates into CASSQVPPAGAVDTQYF. This chain joins TRBV4-1 and TRBJ2-3; 7 bases match TRBD2. CDR1 is MGHRA, CDR2 YSYEKL, per germline. The J segment lost 5 bases and the V segment lost 1 base, leaving 12 bases of the junction unmatched. The CDR3 is made up of 17 amino acids.

This clonotype was detected only a few times. The chain recombines TRBV12-5 with TRBJ1-1; D unclear. CDR3 length: 12 residues. CDR1 is LGHNT and CDR2 is FRNRAP in the germline V gene. The CDR3: CAIKGQGDEAFF. The CDR3 nucleotides read TGTGCCATCAAAGGGCAAGGAGATGAAGCTTTCTTT. Full variable domain (outside the CDR3, taken from reference TRBV12-5 and TRBJ1-1): DARVTQTPRHKVTEMGQEVTMRCQPILGHNTVFWYRQTMMQGLELLAYFRNRAPLDDSGMPKDRFSAEMPDATLATLKIQPSEPRDSAVYFCAIKGQGDEAFFGQGTRLTVV.

There are a few counts of this clonotype. The rearrangement uses TRBV28 and TRBJ1-5; D call uncertain. The germline V gene has CDR1 MDHEN and CDR2 SYDVKM. The V end was cut by 3 bases, the J end by 0 bases, with 9 bases between. The CDR3 consists of 15 residues. CDR3 sequence: CASSFRHYSNQPQHF. The CDR3 DNA follows: TGTGCCAGCAGTTTTAGGCATTATAGCAATCAGCCCCAGCATTTT.

The chain employs TRBV20-1 and TRBJ1-4, with D perhaps TRBD1 (5 bases). This CDR3 region has 14 residues. V gave up 2 bases and J gave up 5 bases, with 12 bases separating them. Germline V CDR1 and CDR2: DFQATT, SNEGSKA (reference sequence). The CDR3 sequence is CSARSGRLNEKLFF. The DNA for the CDR3 is TGCAGTGCTAGATCGGGACGGTTGAATGAAAAACTGTTTTTT.

V and J are TRBV5-1 and TRBJ2-1; maybe TRBD2 (6 bases). V dropped 2 bases and J dropped 8 bases, with 8 bases sitting between them. The CDR3 sequence is 12 residues long. Germline V gene sequence: CDR1 SGHRS, CDR2 YFSETQ. The DNA for the CDR3 is TGCGCCAGCAGCTTTCCTAGCGATGAGCAGTTCTTC. Translation gives CASSFPSDEQFF.

CDR3 nucleotide sequence: TGTGCCAGCAGCCCGGGCATGGTAGGAACAGATACGCAGTATTTT. As protein: CASSPGMVGTDTQYF. The chain has TRBV3-1 and TRBJ2-3; the D is unclear. V lost 4 bases and J 3 bases, leaving 14 bases between the germline ends. The CDR3 is 15 residues long. The germline V gene encodes CDR1 LGHDT and CDR2 YNNKEL (reference sequence).

The chain combines TRBV30 with TRBJ1-5; D call uncertain. Germline V gene sequence: CDR1 GTSNPN, CDR2 SVGIG (reference sequence). The CDR3 runs to 14 residues. Deletions cut 0 bases from V and 7 bases from J, with 13 bases between. The CDR3 DNA reads as TGTGCCTGGAGTGTAACAGTTCGTGACCAGCCCCAGCATTTT. This codes for CAWSVTVRDQPQHF. Variable domain in full (rest from reference TRBV30 and TRBJ1-5): SQTIHQWPATLVQPVGSPLSLECTVEGTSNPNLYWYRQAAGRGLQLLFYSVGIGQISSEVPQNLSASRPQDRQFILSSKKLLLSDSGFYLCAWSVTVRDQPQHFGDGTRLSIL.

This clonotype has more than one count but fewer than ten. The chain carries TRBV2 and TRBJ2-7; D remains ambiguous. Germline CDR1 SNHLY, CDR2 FYNNEI. The CDR3 length is 14 residues. V gave up 4 bases and J gave up 0 bases, with 10 bases separating them. DNA for the CDR3: TGTGCCAGCAGTGTTGGGTGGAGCTCCTACGAGCAGTACTTC. It is translated as CASSVGWSSYEQYF.

The table lists this clonotype with a few counts. The chain is built from TRBV3-1 and TRBJ2-1, with D perhaps TRBD2 (6 bases). The germline V gene has CDR1 LGHDT and CDR2 YNNKEL (reference sequence). Trimming stripped 6 bases from V and 0 bases from J, with 15 bases between. The CDR3 is made up of 16 amino acids. The CDR3 loop reads CASSFPLLASYNEQFF. The CDR3 DNA follows: TGTGCCAGCAGTTTCCCCCTACTAGCCTCCTACAATGAGCAGTTCTTC.